These 8 T cell receptor beta chains share one sample of origin, sequenced in a study of early T cells in non-severe SARS-CoV-2 infection. MiXCR was run by TCRdb on the 5' RACE reads, yielding one entry per CDR3 protein. The sample holds about 30,000 distinct CDR3 sequences; 4.5% to 7% are singletons and the top ten take almost 6.5%. The sequenced sample consisted of whole blood. The source is an adult who was a healthcare worker with PCR-confirmed SARS-CoV-2 infection or an uninfected control (not recorded which).

This clonotype was seen more than once but under ten times. V is TRBV9 and J is TRBJ2-2, with 9 bases identical to TRBD2. The CDR3 has 15 residues. Germline CDR1 SGDLS, CDR2 YYNGEE. V gave up 2 bases and J gave up 2 bases; unmatched junction bases: 1. For the CDR3, the DNA is TGTGCCAGCAGCGTTAGCGGGAGCAACACCGGGGAGCTGTTTTTT. As protein: CASSVSGSNTGELFF.

This clonotype was seen ten or more times. This chain connects TRBV7-2 to TRBJ1-2; possible D gene TRBD1, 5 bases. V was cut by 1 base and J by 5 bases, with 11 bases left in between. Germline V gives CDR1 SGHTA, CDR2 FQGNSA. The CDR3 is 14 amino acids. Here the CDR3 reads CASSLGNRLYGYTF. CDR3 in DNA: TGTGCCAGCAGCTTAGGGAACAGGTTATATGGCTACACCTTC.

This clonotype was seen repeatedly, ten times or more. This chain joins TRBV27 and TRBJ2-7, with D possibly being TRBD1 (5 bases). The CDR3 sequence is 16 residues long. Germline CDR1 MNHEY, CDR2 SMNVEV (reference sequence). Trimming cost V 6 bases and J 3 bases, with 21 bases left between them. CDR3 coding DNA: TGTGCCAGCAGCCCCAGGCAGGGAACCCCCTACTACGAGCAGTACTTC. Residues: CASSPRQGTPYYEQYF.

The V call is TRBV18, the J call TRBJ2-1; D unclear. The CDR3 contains 14 residues. Germline-derived CDR1 and CDR2 are KGHSH and LQKENI. The V end lost 0 bases, the J end lost 8 bases, and 11 bases lay between the germline ends. CDR3 DNA: TGTGCCAGCTCACCACCGGAGCCCCGGGATGAGCAGTTCTTC. It codes for CASSPPEPRDEQFF.

This clonotype has just a few counts. The chain combines TRBV30 with TRBJ2-1, with TRBD2 as a possible D gene (5 bases). V lost 5 bases and J 0 bases, leaving 17 bases between the germline ends. The germline gives CDR1 GTSNPN, CDR2 SVGIG (reference sequence). The CDR3 contains 16 residues. CDR3 coding DNA: TGTGCCTGGGCTAGCCCTGAACAGTACTCCTACAATGAGCAGTTCTTC. This codes for CAWASPEQYSYNEQFF.

By frequency in the sample, this clonotype is medium-sized (0.01 to 0.1%). The gene calls are TRBV29-1 and TRBJ1-1; D is unclear. The germline V gene encodes CDR1 SQVTM and CDR2 ANQGSEA. This CDR3 region has 10 residues. The V and J ends lost 7 bases and 0 bases respectively, with 3 bases between them. CDR3 sequence: CSAMNTEAFF. CDR3 sequence (DNA): TGCAGCGCCATGAACACTGAAGCTTTCTTT.

The table lists this clonotype with a few counts. The chain couples TRBV5-4 to TRBJ2-5; 7 bases are a match to TRBD1. The V gene end was trimmed by 4 bases and the J gene end by 1 base; junction bases not matched to a gene: 13. Germline-derived CDR1 and CDR2 are SGHNT and YYREEE (reference sequence). This CDR3 contains 17 residues. The CDR3 loop is CASSPNSGTAIQETQYF. The CDR3 bases are TGTGCCAGCAGCCCTAACTCCGGGACAGCGATCCAAGAGACCCAGTACTTC.

The chain combines TRBV7-8 with TRBJ2-3, with 12 bases identical to TRBD2. Germline CDR1 reads SGHVS; CDR2 reads FQNEAQ. J gave up 5 bases and V 6 bases, and 3 bases lay outside the gene matches. CDR3 length: 14 amino acids. CDR3 sequence: CASSRLAGVDTQYF. The CDR3 DNA reads TGTGCCAGCAGTCGACTAGCGGGAGTAGATACGCAGTATTTT.